This TCR beta chain came from a study of T cell changes during pregnancy in multiple sclerosis. V was clipped by 2 bases and J by 7 bases, with 9 bases between them. This CDR3 has 14 amino acids. Looked up from germline, CDR1 is MNHEY and CDR2 is SMNVEV (reference sequence). TCRdb keeps only in-frame clones here, not all; method: immunoSEQ multiplex PCR. Among about 93,000 clones listed, 91% were seen once. This receptor was taken from a female donor in good health, enrolled as a control in a pregnancy study. The rearrangement uses TRBV27 and TRBJ1-6; tentatively, D is TRBD1 (5 bases). The sample here was peripheral blood, taken after pregnancy. In DNA, the CDR3 is TGTGCCAGCAGTTTAGGCGGGGGAAATTCACCCCTCCACTTT. Its protein is CASSLGGGNSPLHF.